Below, 29 T cell receptor beta chains from the same sample are listed, as sequenced in a study of T-cell reconstitution after alpha-beta-depleted transplantation in children. Unique molecular identifiers were incorporated during preparation of the TCRbeta library. MiXCR, run by TCRdb on the PCR reads, gives a single entry per CDR3 protein. There are about 490,000 distinct CDR3 sequences in the sample; 10% to 13% occur only once, and roughly 2.1% lies in the top ten. This specimen consisted of PBMCs, obtained before TCRalphabeta/CD19-depleted stem cell transplant. The source of these receptors is a child aged 2 to 15 with inherited bone marrow failure, due to receive a stem cell transplant.

This clonotype has at least ten counts. The chain links TRBV5-1 to TRBJ1-1; the D gene is possibly TRBD1 (5 bases). Germline V gives CDR1 SGHRS, CDR2 YFSETQ. The ends were cut back, 5 bases at V and 6 bases at J, with 17 bases in the middle. The CDR3 has 14 residues. CDR3 sequence: CASRMTDGFAEAFF. The CDR3 DNA sequence: TGCGCCAGCAGGATGACAGACGGGTTCGCTGAAGCTTTCTTT.

This clonotype came up many times. V and J are TRBV7-9 and TRBJ1-2; 8 bases line up with TRBD1. There are 14 residues in the CDR3. Germline CDR1 is SEHNR and CDR2 is FQNEAQ (reference sequence). Trimming at V came to 5 bases and at J to 6 bases, leaving 8 bases not matched to a gene. The CDR3 coding sequence is TGTGCCAGCAGCCAAGGGGCACAGGGGGATGGCTACACCTTC. Encoded protein: CASSQGAQGDGYTF.

This clonotype came up a few times. This rearrangement joins TRBV4-3 to TRBJ2-1; the match to TRBD2 covers 11 bases. Germline V gives CDR1 LGHNA, CDR2 YSLEER. The CDR3 contains 18 residues. The V gene end was trimmed by 0 bases and the J gene end by 7 bases; junction bases not matched to a gene: 11. The CDR3 spells CASSQDLTSGRRGNEQFF. In DNA, the CDR3 is TGCGCCAGCAGCCAAGATTTAACTAGCGGGAGAAGGGGGAATGAGCAGTTCTTC.

Worth noting for this clonotype: One end of the junction does not line up with germline, which may come from a read error. The J gene is TRBJ2-3, the V gene TRBV27; D possibly corresponds to TRBD2 (6 bases). The length of the CDR3 is 12 residues. Germline-derived CDR1 and CDR2 are MNHEY and SMNVEV (reference sequence). The CDR3 DNA sequence: TGTGTCAGCAGACTAGGCCGGGATACGCAGTATTTT. Translated, it gives CVSRLGRDTQYF.

At least ten counts were recorded for this clonotype. J is TRBJ2-5 and V is TRBV28, with D possibly being TRBD2 (7 bases). Germline-derived CDR1 and CDR2 are MDHEN and SYDVKM. The CDR3 is 17 residues long. The ends were cut back, 5 bases at V and 1 base at J, with 20 bases in the middle. CDR3 DNA sequence: TGTGCCAGCAGTGGGGGGGGGCACGCTGGCCCCCAAGAGACCCAGTACTTC. Its translation: CASSGGGHAGPQETQYF.

This clonotype was seen ten or more times. This chain links TRBV29-1 with TRBJ2-1; 8 bases agree with TRBD2. This CDR3 has 16 residues. After removal of 7 bases from V and 2 bases from J, the junction contained 13 bases not matched to a gene. Per germline, CDR1 SQVTM and CDR2 ANQGSEA. CDR3 region: CSAGGAAGLTYNEQFF. The CDR3 nucleotides read TGCAGCGCCGGGGGGGCAGCGGGACTCACCTACAATGAGCAGTTCTTC.

This clonotype was counted ten times or more. The rearrangement links TRBV6-1 to TRBJ2-2, with D tentatively TRBD1 (6 bases). Per germline, CDR1 MNHNS and CDR2 SASEGT. This CDR3 region has 16 residues. V gave up 5 bases and J gave up 3 bases, with 16 bases separating them. CDR3 sequence (DNA): TGTGCCAGCAGTCGTACCAGGGGTTGGTACACCGGGGAGCTGTTTTTT. As protein: CASSRTRGWYTGELFF.

Many counts were recorded for this clonotype. The genes are TRBV12-3 or TRBV12-4 and TRBJ2-3; tentative D call: TRBD1 (5 bases). CDR3 length equals 14 residues. V was trimmed by 5 bases and J by 2 bases, leaving 11 bases between them. This chain's CDR3 is CASSPRTHTDTQYF. The CDR3 DNA is TGTGCCAGCAGTCCAAGGACACACACAGATACGCAGTATTTT.

The chain joins TRBV19 to TRBJ2-6; 7 positions match TRBD1. V lost 7 bases, J lost 4 bases, and 10 bases stayed unmatched. The germline V gene has CDR1 LNHDA and CDR2 SQIVND (reference sequence). There are 16 residues in the CDR3. CDR3 sequence: CASTMTGTSGANVLTF. CDR3 nucleotide sequence: TGTGCCAGTACTATGACAGGGACATCCGGGGCCAACGTCCTGACTTTC.

The chain recombines TRBV4-3 with TRBJ1-2; D unresolved. This CDR3 spans 14 amino acids. Trimming removed 1 base at V and 5 bases at J, with 11 bases between. Germline assignment: CDR1 LGHNA and CDR2 YSLEER. This chain's CDR3 is CASSQGSSAYGYTF. The DNA for the CDR3 is TGCGCCAGCAGCCAAGGATCCAGCGCTTATGGCTACACCTTC.

In this sample, this clonotype turned up many times. The chain has TRBV4-3 and TRBJ2-2; D is possibly TRBD2 (5 bases). The CDR3 totals 15 residues. The ends were cut back, 5 bases at V and 4 bases at J, with 14 bases in the middle. Germline V lookup: CDR1 LGHNA, CDR2 YSLEER. This chain's CDR3 is CASSKSNGGTGELFF. The CDR3 region has the DNA TGCGCCAGCAGCAAGTCGAACGGAGGCACCGGGGAGCTGTTTTTT.

This clonotype was picked up many times. The V gene is TRBV28, the J gene TRBJ2-3, with 7 bases that match TRBD1. Per the germline V gene, CDR1 is MDHEN and CDR2 is SYDVKM. The trim removed 4 bases at V and 2 bases at J, leaving 9 bases unmatched. The CDR3 extends over 16 amino acids. This CDR3 reads CASSSQGVEYTDTQYF. DNA for the CDR3: TGTGCCAGCAGTTCCCAGGGGGTCGAGTACACAGATACGCAGTATTTT. Variable domain in full (rest from reference TRBV28 and TRBJ2-3): DVKVTQSSRYLVKRTGEKVFLECVQDMDHENMFWYRQDPGLGLRLIYFSYDVKMKEKGDIPEGYSVSREKKERFSLILESASTNQTSMYLCASSSQGVEYTDTQYFGPGTRLTVL.

Remarks on this clonotype: One base away lies a much larger clone, so this may be a sequencing read error. The chain links TRBV27 to TRBJ2-1; D may match TRBD1 or TRBD2 (6 bases each). The CDR3 sequence is 16 residues long. Germline CDR1 reads MNHEY; CDR2 reads SMNVEV (reference sequence). CDR3: CTSSPLDRRAYNEQFF. The CDR3 DNA is TGTACCAGCAGTCCATTAGACAGGAGGGCATACAATGAGCAGTTCTTC.

This clonotype was detected a few times. One junction end does not reproduce the germline sequence, and a read error may be involved. This rearrangement joins TRBV27 to TRBJ2-2, with 10 nucleotides matching TRBD1. Germline V lookup: CDR1 MNHEY, CDR2 SMNVEV (reference sequence). This CDR3 comprises 13 residues. In DNA, the CDR3 is TGTGCCAGCAGTTTATCAAGGACAGGGGGGCTGTTTTTT. It yields the protein CASSLSRTGGLFF.

The rearrangement joins TRBV20-1 to TRBJ1-2; D is possibly TRBD1 (5 bases). The germline V and J ends were trimmed by 6 bases and 7 bases, with 24 bases remaining between them. The CDR3 is 15 residues long. Germline assignment: CDR1 DFQATT and CDR2 SNEGSKA (reference sequence). The CDR3 spells CSASPRVLGRGGYTF. CDR3 in DNA: TGCAGTGCCAGCCCGCGGGTGCTGGGGAGGGGTGGCTACACCTTC.

This clonotype showed up many times. V and J are TRBV28 and TRBJ2-2; D is uncertain. Germline loops: CDR1 MDHEN, CDR2 SYDVKM. CDR3 length equals 14 residues. V lost 10 bases to trimming and J lost 4 bases, with 16 bases between them. CDR3 sequence (DNA): TGTGCCACCTTAGGAGAGAGAATCACCGGGGAGCTGTTTTTT. Protein sequence: CATLGERITGELFF.

This clonotype came up many times. The chain joins TRBV3-1 to TRBJ2-3, with 7 nucleotides matching TRBD2. V dropped 10 bases and J dropped 2; count of bases not matched to a gene: 15. Looked up from germline, CDR1 is LGHDT and CDR2 is YNNKEL (reference sequence). This CDR3 has 16 amino acids. CDR3 nucleotide sequence: TGTGCCACCCGGGAGCGGGACGGAAAAAACACAGATACGCAGTATTTT. Its protein is CATRERDGKNTDTQYF.

This clonotype turned up a few times. This chain uses TRBV7-2 with TRBJ2-7, with no clear D. The ends were cut back, 4 bases at V and 0 bases at J, with 4 bases in the middle. Per the germline V gene, CDR1 is SGHTA and CDR2 is FQGNSA. This CDR3 region has 12 residues. CDR3 protein: CASSWNSYEQYF. The CDR3 nucleotides are TGTGCCAGCAGCTGGAACTCCTACGAGCAGTACTTC.

This clonotype has a handful of counts. The chain uses TRBV7-2 and TRBJ2-7; no clear D gene. This CDR3 is built from 16 residues. V lost 3 bases, J lost 3 bases, and 18 bases lay in between. Per the germline V gene, CDR1 is SGHTA and CDR2 is FQGNSA. CDR3: CASSFRALGRSYEQYF. CDR3 DNA: TGTGCCAGCAGCTTTAGGGCCTTAGGGCGGAGCTACGAGCAGTACTTC.

This clonotype showed up many times. The chain uses TRBV29-1 and TRBJ2-7; 9 bases are shared with TRBD1. V lost 4 bases, J lost 0 bases, and 7 bases stayed unmatched. Germline V gene data show CDR1 as SQVTM and CDR2 as ANQGSEA. The CDR3 is 15 residues long. CDR3: CSVGGTGRSSYEQYF. Written as DNA, the CDR3 is TGCAGCGTTGGGGGGACAGGGAGGAGCTCCTACGAGCAGTACTTC.

This clonotype was picked up many times. The chain is built from TRBV9 and TRBJ2-2, with D maybe TRBD1 (6 bases). Trimming took off 3 bases at V and 2 bases at J, with 14 bases between the two ends. CDR3 size: 16 residues. Germline CDR1 SGDLS, CDR2 YYNGEE. In nucleotides, the CDR3 is TGTGCCAGCAGCGCCCGAGGACAGAGCAACACCGGGGAGCTGTTTTTT. This encodes CASSARGQSNTGELFF. Drawing the rest from reference TRBV9 and TRBJ2-2, the complete variable domain is DSGVTQTPKHLITATGQRVTLRCSPRSGDLSVYWYQQSLDQGLQFLIQYYNGEERAKGNILERFSAQQFPDLHSELNLSSLELGDSALYFCASSARGQSNTGELFFGEGSRLTVL.

Only a few counts were recorded for this clonotype. The chain carries TRBV23-1 and TRBJ2-5, with D unclear. TRBV23-1 is annotated as an ORF whose role is uncertain. The CDR3 has 13 amino acids. V shed 0 bases and J shed 14 bases, with 16 bases lying between them. CDR3 nucleotide sequence: TGCGCCAGCAGTCAATCGTCCTCATTCTGCCTTTACTTC. Translated, it gives CASSQSSSFCLYF.

This clonotype was seen many times. The chain carries TRBV9 and TRBJ1-3; TRBD1 might be the D (5 bases). The CDR3 consists of 14 residues. The germline CDR1 and CDR2 sequences are SGDLS and YYNGEE. The ends were cut back, 3 bases at V and 0 bases at J, with 7 bases in the middle. DNA of the CDR3: TGTGCCAGCAGCGCAGGGAGCTCTGGAAACACCATATATTTT. This translates into CASSAGSSGNTIYF.

V is TRBV7-9 and J is TRBJ2-1; TRBD2 aligns across 9 bases. The CDR3 is made up of 16 amino acids. V was pared by 0 bases and J by 5 bases, with 5 bases of the junction left unmatched. The germline V gene has CDR1 SEHNR and CDR2 FQNEAQ (reference sequence). This chain's CDR3 is CASSLARTSAHNEQFF. For the CDR3, the DNA is TGTGCCAGCAGCTTAGCCAGGACTAGCGCCCACAATGAGCAGTTCTTC.

This clonotype was seen a few times. The chain couples TRBV27 to TRBJ1-5; D uncertain. Trimming took 4 bases from V and 6 from J, leaving 13 bases between them. The CDR3 runs to 14 residues. Germline CDR1 and CDR2: MNHEY and SMNVEV (reference sequence). The CDR3 spells CASSSRLGSQPQHF. The CDR3 nucleotides are TGTGCCAGCAGTTCGCGACTGGGGAGTCAGCCCCAGCATTTT.

As for this clonotype: Since the CDR3 does not end with the conserved phenylalanine or tryptophan, this likely comes from a read error. The rearrangement joins TRBV5-1 to TRBJ2-5; D may be TRBD1 (6 bases). The V gene lost 1 base and the J gene lost 5 bases, with 9 bases spanning the gap. CDR1 is SGHRS and CDR2 is YFSETQ in the germline V gene. The CDR3 has 13 residues. This CDR3 is CASSLTGLETQYS. The DNA of the CDR3 is TGCGCCAGCAGCTTGACAGGGCTGGAGACCCAGTACTCC.

This clonotype was detected ten times or more. The genes are TRBV28 and TRBJ2-1; 9 bases are shared with TRBD2. The CDR3 totals 13 residues. From germline, CDR1 is MDHEN and CDR2 SYDVKM. J gave up 5 bases and V 7 bases, and 3 bases lay outside the gene matches. CDR3 sequence: CASKLAGNNEQFF. CDR3 coding DNA: TGTGCCAGCAAACTAGCGGGTAACAATGAGCAGTTCTTC.

This clonotype was counted at least ten times. The CDR3: CASSQQAWGETQYF. CDR3 coding DNA: TGCGCCAGCAGCCAACAGGCTTGGGGAGAGACCCAGTACTTC. This chain uses TRBV4-3 with TRBJ2-5; no reliable D call. The CDR3 runs 14 residues. Germline V gives CDR1 LGHNA, CDR2 YSLEER. V was clipped by 2 bases and J by 4 bases, with 11 bases between them.

The gene calls are TRBV4-1 and TRBJ2-4, with 7 bases identical to TRBD2. The CDR3 totals 22 residues. The germline V gene has CDR1 MGHRA and CDR2 YSYEKL. The V and J ends lost 0 bases and 0 bases, in that order; junction bases with no gene match: 20. The CDR3 protein is CASSQEYLPKRGVSLAKNIQYF. The CDR3, as DNA: TGCGCCAGCAGCCAAGAATATCTCCCGAAGCGGGGCGTTTCTCTAGCCAAAAACATTCAGTACTTC.